This entry features one T cell receptor (beta chain) sequence. The data are from a study of blood T cell repertoires in COVID-19. The wider study: The United States, Italy and Spain supplied acute and convalescent COVID-19 samples.

The CDR3 is 13 residues long. Looked up from germline, CDR1 is GTSNPN and CDR2 is SVGIG (reference sequence). Trimming removed 1 base from V and 8 bases from J; junction bases left unmatched: 5. Under the authors' procedure: Nucleated cell number was recorded as an estimate derived from reference gene primer amplification. TCRdb keeps only in-frame clones here, not all; method: immunoSEQ multiplex PCR. Clone size and V and J calls were adopted from that table, with D and trimming inferred from the DNA. This table holds roughly 230,000 clones, roughly 87% found once. This receptor was identified in a woman aged 40 to 55 who had recovered from COVID-19. Sample: peripheral blood. The V gene is TRBV30, the J gene TRBJ1-5, with 7 nucleotides matching TRBD1. The CDR3 reads CAWSGQGRKPQHF. DNA of the CDR3: TGTGCCTGGAGTGGACAGGGTCGGAAGCCCCAGCATTTT.